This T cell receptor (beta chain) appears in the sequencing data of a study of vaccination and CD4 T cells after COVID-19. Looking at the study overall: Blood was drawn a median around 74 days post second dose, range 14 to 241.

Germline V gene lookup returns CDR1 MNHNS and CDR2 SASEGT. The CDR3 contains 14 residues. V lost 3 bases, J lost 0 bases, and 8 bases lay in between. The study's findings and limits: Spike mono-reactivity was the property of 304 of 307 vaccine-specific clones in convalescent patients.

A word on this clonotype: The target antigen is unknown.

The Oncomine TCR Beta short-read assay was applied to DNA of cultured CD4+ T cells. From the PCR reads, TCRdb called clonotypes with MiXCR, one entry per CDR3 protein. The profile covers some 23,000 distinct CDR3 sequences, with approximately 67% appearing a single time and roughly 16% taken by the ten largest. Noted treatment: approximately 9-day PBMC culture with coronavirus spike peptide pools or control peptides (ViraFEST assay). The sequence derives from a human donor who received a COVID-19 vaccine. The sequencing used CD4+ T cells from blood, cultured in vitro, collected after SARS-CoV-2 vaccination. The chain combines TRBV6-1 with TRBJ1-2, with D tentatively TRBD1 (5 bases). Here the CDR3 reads CASSDRGTNYGYTF. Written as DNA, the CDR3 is TGTGCCAGCAGTGATCGGGGCACTAACTATGGCTACACCTTC.